One and the same sample provided the 19 T cell receptor beta chains below, sequenced in a study of shared T cell receptors in the human thymus (dated by TCRdb to 2020 to 2023). The library relied on the immunoSEQ multiplex PCR assay. TCRdb obtained this table from immuneACCESS and retained in-frame rearrangements with V and J assigned. These tables miss some clones; where compared with another copy, unresolved V genes account for less than half of the shortfall, and the remainder is unexplained. The sample table contains approximately 760,000 clones; only one count was recorded for approximately 83% of them. More than 0.008% of the sample is taken by the ten largest. The sample also formed part of further work on human thymus T cells.

Specimen: thymocytes. These TCRs come from a girl less than two years old with a congenital heart defect. Donor details come from another sample of the same person, matched by shared clones.

The chain couples TRBV28 to TRBJ2-5, with D maybe TRBD2 (6 bases). CDR1 and CDR2 from the germline V gene are MDHEN and SYDVKM. Between the trimmed V and J ends, which lost 3 bases and 5 bases, there was a span of 13 bases. The CDR3 length is 14 residues. CDR3 coding DNA: TGTGCCAGCAGTTTGGGGGGAGTGAGGGAGACCCAGTACTTC. As protein: CASSLGGVRETQYF.

V usage is TRBV10-3 and J usage is TRBJ2-1; TRBD1 matches 7 bases. This CDR3 has 17 residues. V shed 6 bases and J 1 base; nucleotides not matched to a gene: 12. Looked up from germline, CDR1 is ENHRY and CDR2 is SYGVKD. The DNA of the CDR3 is TGTGCCATCAGCGCGAACAGGGGAGCCCTTTCCTACAATGAGCAGTTCTTC. Translating it yields CAISANRGALSYNEQFF.

The chain employs TRBV6-1 and TRBJ2-7, with TRBD2 identical over 8 bases. V was clipped by 4 bases and J by 2 bases; unmatched bases: 7. Germline loops: CDR1 MNHNS, CDR2 SASEGT. The length of the CDR3 is 15 residues. CDR3 region: CASSGRTGGTYEQYF. The CDR3 coding sequence is TGTGCCAGCAGTGGACGAACGGGAGGGACCTACGAGCAGTACTTC.

The chain is built from TRBV6-5 and TRBJ1-2; 8 nucleotides match TRBD1. This CDR3 has 15 amino acids. V shed 4 bases and J 2 bases; nucleotides not matched to a gene: 6. Per the germline V gene, CDR1 is MNHEY and CDR2 is SVGAGI. Here the CDR3 reads CASSSLQGDNYGYTF. Here the CDR3 DNA reads TGTGCCAGCAGTTCTCTACAGGGGGACAACTATGGCTACACCTTC.

This chain uses TRBV19 with TRBJ2-7; D might be TRBD1 (6 bases). V was trimmed by 5 bases and J by 0 bases, leaving 17 bases between them. CDR3 size: 16 residues. Per the germline V gene, CDR1 is LNHDA and CDR2 is SQIVND (reference sequence). For the CDR3, the DNA is TGTGCCAGTAGTGAGGACAGCCTTACCTACTCCTACGAGCAGTACTTC. Translated: CASSEDSLTYSYEQYF.

J is TRBJ1-2 and V is TRBV2; D possibly corresponds to TRBD1 (5 bases). The V and J ends lost 1 base and 2 bases respectively, with 11 bases between them. Looked up from germline, CDR1 is SNHLY and CDR2 is FYNNEI. The CDR3 consists of 15 residues. The CDR3 is CASSEVLDSNYGYTF. CDR3 coding DNA: TGTGCCAGCAGTGAAGTTCTCGACAGCAACTATGGCTACACCTTC.

This clone was seen more than once but under ten times. In DNA, the CDR3 is TGTGCCAGCTCACCCGCGGCAGAGAGCTCCTACGAGCAGTACTTC. The encoded protein is CASSPAAESSYEQYF. This chain connects TRBV18 to TRBJ2-7; D ambiguous. The ends were cut back, 3 bases at V and 0 bases at J, with 12 bases in the middle. CDR3 size: 15 residues. CDR1 KGHSH and CDR2 LQKENI come from the germline V gene. Full variable domain (outside the CDR3, taken from reference TRBV18 and TRBJ2-7): NAGVMQNPRHLVRRRGQEARLRCSPMKGHSHVYWYRQLPEEGLKFMVYLQKENIIDESGMPKERFSAEFPKEGPSILRIQQVVRGDSAAYFCASSPAAESSYEQYFGPGTRLTVT.

V and J are TRBV10-2 and TRBJ2-7, with D maybe TRBD1 (5 bases). Germline V gives CDR1 WSHSY, CDR2 SAAADI. The V end was cut by 2 bases, the J end by 3 bases, with 14 bases between. The CDR3 sequence is 15 residues long. This CDR3 is CASSETDKPIYEQYF. CDR3 nucleotide sequence: TGCGCCAGCAGTGAGACGGACAAGCCCATCTACGAGCAGTACTTC.

The chain joins TRBV29-1 to TRBJ2-3, with D perhaps TRBD1 (5 bases). The CDR3 extends over 18 amino acids. Trimming took off 4 bases at V and 2 bases at J, with 25 bases between the two ends. Germline-derived CDR1 and CDR2 are SQVTM and ANQGSEA. The CDR3 protein is CSVGRQGPFLHLTDTQYF. The CDR3 coding sequence is TGCAGCGTTGGTCGGCAGGGCCCCTTCTTGCACCTCACAGATACGCAGTATTTT.

The table lists this clone with a few counts. This chain connects TRBV28 to TRBJ1-1; D remains ambiguous. Trimming pared 2 bases from V and 3 bases from J, leaving 10 bases between. The CDR3 sequence is 14 residues long. Germline loops: CDR1 MDHEN, CDR2 SYDVKM. DNA of the CDR3: TGTGCCAGCAGTTTAATGTGGGAGTACACTGAAGCTTTCTTT. Translated, it gives CASSLMWEYTEAFF.

The CDR3 region is CASNPIANVLEQYF. In nucleotides, the CDR3 is TGTGCCAGCAATCCCATCGCGAATGTGCTCGAGCAGTACTTC. J is TRBJ2-7 and V is TRBV7-9, with D unclear. V shed 7 bases and J shed 6 bases, with 19 bases lying between them. The CDR3 consists of 14 residues. Per germline, CDR1 SEHNR and CDR2 FQNEAQ (reference sequence).

V gene TRBV5-3 combines with J gene TRBJ1-6, with D hard to call. TRBV5-3 is noted as an ORF with a role that remains uncertain. V gave up 2 bases and J gave up 7 bases, with 13 bases separating them. The CDR3 spans 15 residues. CDR3 DNA: TGTGCCAGAAGCTTTCAAGTCAGGTTAAATTCACCCCTCCACTTT. Amino acids: CARSFQVRLNSPLHF.

DNA of the CDR3: TGTGCCAGCAGTTTCCGGGTGGACACTGAAGCTTTCTTT. Protein sequence: CASSFRVDTEAFF. The chain links TRBV28 to TRBJ1-1; D is unclear. This CDR3 has 13 residues. Per germline, CDR1 MDHEN and CDR2 SYDVKM. The V end was cut by 3 bases, the J end by 3 bases, with 8 bases between.

The chain carries TRBV4-1 and TRBJ1-1; 7 bases align to TRBD1. Per germline, CDR1 MGHRA and CDR2 YSYEKL. This CDR3 spans 18 amino acids. V lost 3 bases and J lost 0; bases outside the gene matches: 13. The CDR3: CASSQKGGQDLLNTEAFF. CDR3 nucleotides: TGCGCCAGCAGCCAGAAGGGCGGACAGGATTTACTGAACACTGAAGCTTTCTTT.

CDR3 nucleotides: TGTGCCAGCTCACCAGGGACAGACCACTCCTACGAGCAGTACTTC. Residues: CASSPGTDHSYEQYF. The chain carries TRBV18 and TRBJ2-7; 7 bases are a match to TRBD1. The CDR3 totals 15 residues. CDR1 KGHSH and CDR2 LQKENI come from the germline V gene. V lost 2 bases, J lost 0 bases, and 4 bases stayed unmatched.

CDR3 sequence reads: CASSESGQSYYGYTF. CDR3 nucleotide sequence: TGTGCCAGCAGCGAATCGGGACAGTCTTATTATGGCTACACCTTC. This chain links TRBV9 with TRBJ1-2; 7 positions agree with TRBD1. Germline V gene data show CDR1 as SGDLS and CDR2 as YYNGEE. The CDR3 consists of 15 residues. The ends lost 3 bases at V and 5 bases at J; junction bases unmatched: 10.

The chain is built from TRBV7-9 and TRBJ2-7; D might be TRBD2 (5 bases). The CDR3 is 14 residues long. With 5 bases removed from V and 3 bases from J, the gap between germline ends came to 14 bases. Germline CDR1 and CDR2: SEHNR and FQNEAQ (reference sequence). CDR3 residues: CASSQREGSYEQYF. The DNA of the CDR3 is TGTGCCAGCAGCCAACGGGAAGGGAGCTACGAGCAGTACTTC.

The chain employs TRBV5-3 and TRBJ2-5, with 7 positions matching TRBD1. TRBV5-3 is reported as an ORF; its role is uncertain. With 0 bases clipped from V and 2 bases from J, the junction kept 13 bases outside the gene matches. This CDR3 is 18 amino acids long. The CDR3 here is CARSLGSGGTGSQETQYF. The CDR3 coding sequence is TGTGCCAGAAGCTTGGGGTCAGGGGGAACCGGGTCACAAGAGACCCAGTACTTC.

The chain recombines TRBV5-5 with TRBJ1-3; D not resolved. The length of the CDR3 is 12 residues. The germline gives CDR1 SGHKS, CDR2 YYEKEE (reference sequence). V was trimmed by 3 bases and J by 4 bases, leaving 5 bases between them. CDR3 in DNA: TGTGCCAGCAGCTGGGCCGGAAACACCATATATTTT. This sequence encodes CASSWAGNTIYF.